One sample yielded the 10 T cell receptor beta chains listed below, sequenced in a study of control samples from healthy donors and cancer patients (dated by TCRdb to about 2020). Library preparation employed the immunoSEQ multiplex PCR assay. TCRdb obtained this table from immuneACCESS and retained in-frame rearrangements with V and J assigned. These tables miss some clones; where compared with another copy, unresolved V genes account for less than half of the shortfall, and the remainder is unexplained. The sample table holds about 150,000 clones, of which 80% to 95% were seen once. The ten biggest clones cover less than 6% of the sample. The sequencing input was blood. The receptor source for this set is a man aged 18 to 29 in good health.

The J gene is TRBJ1-4, the V gene TRBV11-2; D is undetermined. Trimming stripped 0 bases from V and 0 bases from J, with 5 bases between. Looked up from germline, CDR1 is SGHAT and CDR2 is FQNNGV. The CDR3 loop spans 15 amino acids. CDR3 DNA sequence: TGTGCCAGCAGCTTAGAGCCCGCAACTAATGAAAAACTGTTTTTT. The encoded protein is CASSLEPATNEKLFF.

The chain carries TRBV9 and TRBJ2-5; the match to TRBD2 covers 13 bases. V lost 4 bases, J lost 6 bases, and 12 bases stayed unmatched. Germline loops: CDR1 SGDLS, CDR2 YYNGEE. The CDR3 sequence is 17 residues long. The CDR3 nucleotides are TGTGCCAGCAGCCCCCGGACTAGCGGGGGTTCTTCGAAGACCCAGTACTTC. It codes for CASSPRTSGGSSKTQYF.

The chain couples TRBV5-4 to TRBJ2-2, with TRBD1 matching 8 bases. CDR1 and CDR2 (germline): SGHNT, YYREEE (reference sequence). The CDR3 length is 16 residues. J was trimmed by 6 bases and V by 0 bases; bases with no gene match: 7. CDR3 nucleotide sequence: TGTGCCAGCAGCTTGGGGCCGACAGGGGATCCCGGGGAGCTGTTTTTT. Its protein product is CASSLGPTGDPGELFF.

The genes are TRBV7-2 and TRBJ1-5; D is perhaps TRBD1 (6 bases). The V end was cut by 1 base, the J end by 4 bases, with 11 bases between. Germline values: CDR1 SGHTA, CDR2 FQGNSA. The CDR3 runs 15 residues. The CDR3 reads CASSLGGLGNQPQHF. The CDR3 DNA reads as TGTGCCAGCAGCTTAGGGGGGCTGGGGAATCAGCCCCAGCATTTT.

V gene TRBV3-1 (or the pseudogene TRBV3-2) combines with J gene TRBJ2-3; 9 nucleotides line up with TRBD2. This CDR3 has 19 residues. Losses at the gene ends were 1 base for V and 2 bases for J; bases not matched to a gene: 13. Germline V gene data show CDR1 as LGHDT and CDR2 as YNNKEL (reference sequence). The CDR3 DNA reads TGTGCCAGCAGCCAAGGTGCGAGGGCTAGCGGGGACTACACAGATACGCAGTATTTT. Residues: CASSQGARASGDYTDTQYF.

The CDR3 region is CASSLAGGEQFF. In DNA, the CDR3 is TGTGCCAGCAGCTTGGCGGGTGGAGAGCAGTTCTTC. The chain recombines TRBV5-6 with TRBJ2-1; D gene ambiguous. V was trimmed by 0 bases and J by 10 bases, leaving 8 bases between them. The germline gives CDR1 SGHDT, CDR2 YYEEEE. There are 12 residues in the CDR3.

V and J are TRBV28 and TRBJ2-3, with D possibly TRBD2 on 5 matching bases. The CDR3 loop spans 14 amino acids. V was clipped by 5 bases and J by 4 bases, with 13 bases between them. Per germline, CDR1 MDHEN and CDR2 SYDVKM. CDR3 loop: CASSLLGLADTQYF. CDR3 nucleotides: TGTGCCAGCAGTCTACTAGGCTTAGCAGATACGCAGTATTTT.

J is TRBJ1-6 and V is TRBV19; D possibly corresponds to TRBD1 (6 bases). The V and J ends lost 9 bases and 10 bases respectively, with 16 bases between them. The CDR3 loop spans 13 amino acids. Germline V lookup: CDR1 LNHDA, CDR2 SQIVND (reference sequence). For the CDR3, the DNA is TGTGCCAGCAGAGACAGGTTGTGGTCACCCCTCCACTTT. This encodes CASRDRLWSPLHF. Variable domain in full (rest from reference TRBV19 and TRBJ1-6): DGGITQSPKYLFRKEGQNVTLSCEQNLNHDAMYWYRQDPGQGLRLIYYSQIVNDFQKGDIAEGYSVSREKKESFPLTVTSAQKNPTAFYLCASRDRLWSPLHFGNGTRLTVT.

The rearrangement joins TRBV4-1 to TRBJ1-1, with 10 positions matching TRBD1. The CDR3 spans 15 residues. The V segment lost 4 bases and the J segment 2 bases; nucleotides outside the gene matches: 4. Germline assignment: CDR1 MGHRA and CDR2 YSYEKL. The CDR3 protein is CASSPRDRGNTEAFF. CDR3 bases: TGCGCCAGCAGCCCTAGGGACAGGGGAAACACTGAAGCTTTCTTT.

V usage is TRBV11-3 and J usage is TRBJ2-2; unclear D gene. CDR1 is SGHNT, CDR2 YENEEA, per germline. The CDR3 loop spans 15 amino acids. Trimming pared 1 base from V and 7 bases from J, leaving 13 bases between. CDR3 protein: CASSLVGMGGGELFF. CDR3 nucleotides: TGTGCCAGCAGCTTAGTCGGTATGGGCGGCGGGGAGCTGTTTTTT.